Listed below are T cell receptor beta chains from one sample, sequenced in a study of blood T cell repertoires in COVID-19. The protocol was immunoSEQ multiplex PCR, while the TCRdb copy is restricted to in-frame clones and leaves out a portion. The sample records around 340,000 clones, 70% to 90% being singletons. Material: PBMCs or T cells enriched from blood (not recorded which). The receptor set was obtained from a woman in her 40s with acute COVID-19. The CDR3 runs from the conserved cysteine through the conserved F or W. The D gene is left open where the match is weak. The listing skips clone size in some rows; elsewhere it reads once, few, many or a size class.

D gene,V gene,clone size,J gene,CDR3 DNA,CDR3 protein
-,TRBV28,-,TRBJ2-7,TGTGCCACTGGTCAATCGGGGTTCCCCTACGAGCAGTACTTC,CATGQSGFPYEQYF
-,TRBV19,-,TRBJ1-5,TGTGCCAGTAGTATGGGCCAGTTACTCAGTCAGCCCCAGCATTTT,CASSMGQLLSQPQHF
TRBD1,TRBV6-5,-,TRBJ1-2,TGTGCCAGCAGTTACGGGACAGGGGGCTATCATGGCTACACCTTC,CASSYGTGGYHGYTF
TRBD1,TRBV3-1/TRBV3-2,-,TRBJ2-7,TGTGCCAGCAGCCAAGACGGGACAGCCCTCTCCTACGAGCAGTACTTC,CASSQDGTALSYEQYF
TRBD1,TRBV4-2,-,TRBJ1-6,TGTGCCAGCAGCCCGACAGGGTATACATCACCCCTCCACTTT,CASSPTGYTSPLHF
TRBD1,TRBV10-3,-,TRBJ2-7,TGTGCCATTTCGGAAAGGGGGCCGGCCTACGAGCAGTACTTC,CAISERGPAYEQYF
-,TRBV7-3,-,TRBJ2-2,TGTGCCAGCAGCTCCGGGGCAGGGGCCACCGGGGAGCTGTTTTTT,CASSSGAGATGELFF
-,TRBV21-1,-,TRBJ1-5,TGTGCCAGCAGCCAAATAACGGGGTATAGCAATCAGCCCCAGCATTTT,CASSQITGYSNQPQHF
-,TRBV4-1,-,TRBJ1-4,TGCGCCAGCAGCGATTCAACGGGAACTAATGAAAAACTGTTTTTT,CASSDSTGTNEKLFF
TRBD2,TRBV28,-,TRBJ2-3,TGTGCCAGCAGTTCCTGGACTAGCGGGACGACAGATACGCAGTATTTT,CASSSWTSGTTDTQYF
TRBD1,TRBV7-3,-,TRBJ2-5,TGTGCCAGCAGCGCTCGGACAGGGCTAGGCGAGACCCAGTACTTC,CASSARTGLGETQYF
-,TRBV12-3/TRBV12-4,-,TRBJ1-1,TGTGCCAGCATGGGGAGGGGATTTGAAGCTTTCTTT,CASMGRGFEAFF
-,TRBV7-3,-,TRBJ2-3,TGTGCCAGCAGCCTAATGGGGGGTACGCAGTATTTT,CASSLMGGTQYF
TRBD1,TRBV10-3,-,TRBJ2-1,TGTGCCATCACTCCGGGACAGGGCCCCAATGAGCAGTTCTTC,CAITPGQGPNEQFF
-,TRBV3-1/TRBV3-2,-,TRBJ1-6,TGTGCCAGCAGCCAAGACCGCAGGAATAATTCACCCCTCCACTTT,CASSQDRRNNSPLHF
-,TRBV18,-,TRBJ1-2,TGTGCCAGCTCACCAGAGGTAGACTATGGCTACACCTTC,CASSPEVDYGYTF
TRBD2,TRBV28,-,TRBJ2-2,TGTGCCAGCAGTACCCAGGGACTAGCGGAGAACACCGGGGAGCTGTTTTTT,CASSTQGLAENTGELFF
-,TRBV6-5,once,TRBJ1-5,TGTGCCAGCACCCTGGACAGCCCGGACAATCAGCCCCAGCATTTT,CASTLDSPDNQPQHF
TRBD1,TRBV4-1,-,TRBJ1-5,TGCGCCAGCAGCCAAGTAAGTGCCGAGGGGGCCGCGGGGAATCAGCCCCAGCATTTT,CASSQVSAEGAAGNQPQHF
TRBD2,TRBV27,-,TRBJ2-7,TGTGCCAGCAAAAGGGCTAGCGGTGACTACGAGCAGTACTTC,CASKRASGDYEQYF
TRBD1,TRBV29-1,-,TRBJ1-5,TGCAGCGTGGCTGGGACAGGGGGGCAGCCCCAGCATTTT,CSVAGTGGQPQHF
-,TRBV10-3,-,TRBJ1-6,TGTGCCATCAGTGAGTGGGGAGGGGGTTATAATTCACCCCTCCACTTT,CAISEWGGGYNSPLHF
TRBD2,TRBV29-1,-,TRBJ2-7,TGCAGCGCCTCTAGCGGGAGTAGGGCATACGAGCAGTACTTC,CSASSGSRAYEQYF
-,TRBV11-2,-,TRBJ2-3,TGTGCCAGCAGCTTAGATCTGAGGTGGAGGAGCACAGATACGCAGTATTTT,CASSLDLRWRSTDTQYF
TRBD1,TRBV18,-,TRBJ1-1,TGTGCCAGCTCACCAGCTGGGACAGGCGTAAACACTGAAGCTTTCTTT,CASSPAGTGVNTEAFF
TRBD2,TRBV3-1/TRBV3-2,-,TRBJ2-3,TGTGCCAGCAGCCTAGCGGGGGACACAGATACGCAGTATTTT,CASSLAGDTDTQYF
TRBD1,TRBV4-1,-,TRBJ1-1,TGCGCCAGCAGCCAAGATGTGGACAGGGTTGCCCCGGGCACTGAAGCTTTCTTT,CASSQDVDRVAPGTEAFF
-,TRBV18,-,TRBJ1-1,TGTGCCAGCTCACCACCGGGGGGTTACACTGAAGCTTTCTTT,CASSPPGGYTEAFF
TRBD1,TRBV3-1/TRBV3-2,once,TRBJ1-1,TGTGCCAGCAGCCGAGGACAGGGTACCACTGAAGCTTTCTTT,CASSRGQGTTEAFF
TRBD1,TRBV6-5,-,TRBJ1-2,TGTGCCAACAAACAGGGGGCCGACTATGGCTACACCTTC,CANKQGADYGYTF
-,TRBV18,-,TRBJ1-5,TGTGCCAGCTCACCAGGCAGGGGTAGGCAGCCCCAGCATTTT,CASSPGRGRQPQHF
TRBD1,TRBV10-3,-,TRBJ2-7,TGTGCCATCAGCAAGGGGACAGGAGACGAGCAGTACTTC,CAISKGTGDEQYF
TRBD1,TRBV5-5,-,TRBJ1-2,TGTGCCAGCAGCACCGGGACAGGGTGGGATTTTTTGGATGGCTACACCTTC,CASSTGTGWDFLDGYTF
TRBD1,TRBV29-1,-,TRBJ2-3,TGCAGCGTCCGACAGGGTACAGATACGCAGTATTTT,CSVRQGTDTQYF
TRBD2,TRBV7-9,-,TRBJ2-3,TGTGCCAGCAGCTTACGGGGGGATGCAGATACGCAGTATTTT,CASSLRGDADTQYF
TRBD2,TRBV6-2/TRBV6-3,-,TRBJ2-1,TGTGCCAGCAGTTACTCCGCACTAGCGGGAGGGCCAGTCACCCAAAAAACTGAGCAGTTCTTC,CASSYSALAGGPVTQKTEQFF
TRBD2,TRBV19,-,TRBJ2-5,TGTGCCAGTAGTAGCCGAGCGGGAGGGTCAGAGACCCAGTACTTC,CASSSRAGGSETQYF
-,TRBV4-2,few,TRBJ1-4,TGTGCCAGCAGCCAAGAAGGGACGGAAAGCAGGGGAAATGAAAAACTGTTTTTT,CASSQEGTESRGNEKLFF
-,TRBV21-1,-,TRBJ2-7,TGTGCCAGCAGCAAAAACGCCTATGGGACTAGCGGGGGCCCCGCCTGCGAGCAGTACTTC,CASSKNAYGTSGGPACEQYF
-,TRBV12-3/TRBV12-4,-,TRBJ2-3,TGTGCCAGCCGACGACTAAGCACAGATACGCAGTATTTT,CASRRLSTDTQYF
-,TRBV15,-,TRBJ1-4,TGTGCCACCAGCAGTTCCTCAGGGTGGGAAAAACTGTTTTTT,CATSSSSGWEKLFF
TRBD1,TRBV28,-,TRBJ2-5,TGTGCCAGCAGGTCGGGACAGGCGGCAGAGACCCAGTACTTC,CASRSGQAAETQYF
-,TRBV6-2/TRBV6-3,-,TRBJ1-6,TGTGCCAGCAGTTACTCGATTTCTGGGAGAGGATCACCCCTCCACTTT,CASSYSISGRGSPLHF
TRBD1,TRBV11-2,-,TRBJ2-5,TGTGCCAGCAGCTACGGAAAGGACAGGGCGGAGACCCAGTACTTC,CASSYGKDRAETQYF
-,TRBV5-6,-,TRBJ1-1,TGTGCCAGCAGCAAACCGGGACAGAACACTGAAGCTTTCTTT,CASSKPGQNTEAFF
-,TRBV29-1,-,TRBJ2-5,TGCAGCGTTGATGGGGGCAGGCAAGAGACCCAGTACTTC,CSVDGGRQETQYF
-,TRBV25-1,-,TRBJ1-6,TGTGCCAGTCAGGGAGGGGGCTCCTATAATTCACCCCTCCACTTT,CASQGGGSYNSPLHF
-,TRBV2,-,TRBJ1-2,TGTGCCATGCCCATGGATCCAGGCTCTTATGGCTACACCTTC,CAMPMDPGSYGYTF
-,TRBV29-1,once,TRBJ1-2,TGCAGCGTTGCCGACACCACCGGATACTATGGCTACACCTTC,CSVADTTGYYGYTF
TRBD2,TRBV7-2,-,TRBJ2-7,TGTGCCAGCAGCTTATACCGGGGGGGGGTACCCTACGAGCAGTACTTC,CASSLYRGGVPYEQYF
TRBD1,TRBV4-1,-,TRBJ1-5,TGCGCCAGCAGCCAAGGGGGACAGGGGCTTAATCAGCCCCAGCATTTT,CASSQGGQGLNQPQHF
TRBD2,TRBV11-2,-,TRBJ2-1,TGTGCCAGCAGCTTAGGCCTAGCGGCCGCCCAGTTCTTC,CASSLGLAAAQFF
TRBD1,TRBV11-3,-,TRBJ2-5,TGTGCCAGCAGCGGAGGGACAGGGGGGAAAGAGACCCAGTACTTC,CASSGGTGGKETQYF